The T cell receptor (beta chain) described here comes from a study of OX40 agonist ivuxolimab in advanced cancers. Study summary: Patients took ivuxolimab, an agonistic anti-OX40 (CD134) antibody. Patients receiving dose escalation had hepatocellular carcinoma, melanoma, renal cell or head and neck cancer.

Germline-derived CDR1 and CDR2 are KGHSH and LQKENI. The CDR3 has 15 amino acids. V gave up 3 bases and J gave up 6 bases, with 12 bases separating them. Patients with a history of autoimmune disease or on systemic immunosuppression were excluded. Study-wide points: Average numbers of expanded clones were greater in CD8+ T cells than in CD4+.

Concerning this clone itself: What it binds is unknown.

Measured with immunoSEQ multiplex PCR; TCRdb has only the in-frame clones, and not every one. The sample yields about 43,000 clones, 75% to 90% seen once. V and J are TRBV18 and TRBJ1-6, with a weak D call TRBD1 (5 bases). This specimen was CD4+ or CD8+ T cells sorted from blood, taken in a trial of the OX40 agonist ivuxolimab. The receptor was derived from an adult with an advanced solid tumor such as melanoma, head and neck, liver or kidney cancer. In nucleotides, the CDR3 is TGTGCCAGCTCACCTCCGGGACCTAGTAATTCACCCCTCCACTTT. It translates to CASSPPGPSNSPLHF.